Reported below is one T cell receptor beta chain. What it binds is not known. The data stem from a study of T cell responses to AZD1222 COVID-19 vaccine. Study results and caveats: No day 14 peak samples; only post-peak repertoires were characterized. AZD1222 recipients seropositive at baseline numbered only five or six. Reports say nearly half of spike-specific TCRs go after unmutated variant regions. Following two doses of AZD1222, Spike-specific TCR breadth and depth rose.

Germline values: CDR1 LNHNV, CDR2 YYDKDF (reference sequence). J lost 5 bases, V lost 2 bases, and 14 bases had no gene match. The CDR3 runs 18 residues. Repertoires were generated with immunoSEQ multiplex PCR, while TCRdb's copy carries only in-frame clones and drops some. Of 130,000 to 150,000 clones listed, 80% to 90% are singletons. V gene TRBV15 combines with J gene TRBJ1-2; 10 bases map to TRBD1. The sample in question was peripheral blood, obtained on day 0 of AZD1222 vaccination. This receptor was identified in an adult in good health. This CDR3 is CATSRPRQGARGGYGYTF. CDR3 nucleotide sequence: TGTGCCACCAGCAGACCCAGACAGGGGGCCCGGGGCGGGTATGGCTACACCTTC. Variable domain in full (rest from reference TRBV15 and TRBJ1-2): DAMVIQNPRYQVTQFGKPVTLSCSQTLNHNVMYWYQQKSSQAPKLLFHYYDKDFNNEADTPDNFQSRRPNTSFCFLDIRSPGLGDTAMYLCATSRPRQGARGGYGYTFGSGTRLTVV.